The sequence of this T cell receptor (beta chain) was determined in a study of blood T cell repertoires in COVID-19. About the study: PBMCs, B-cell-depleted T cells, or T cells were the source of the cDNA or gDNA that made up the material.

Per the authors' pipeline: Reference gene primer amplification in the assay estimated nucleated cell counts. TCRdb's table, derived via immunoSEQ multiplex PCR, lists solely in-frame clones and lacks some. The V and J calls and clone size were taken over from that table, and D and trimming were inferred from the DNA. The repertoire holds some 52,000 clones, with approximately 90% as singletons. This CDR3 contains 16 residues. Germline V gives CDR1 SGHRS, CDR2 YFSETQ. Trimming left V 4 bases short and J 0 bases short, with 14 bases between. This clone was counted only a few times. This sequence was found in an older man with acute or convalescent COVID-19. The rearrangement uses TRBV5-1 and TRBJ1-3; maybe TRBD1 (5 bases). The sequenced material came from peripheral blood. CDR3 bases: TGCGCCAGCAGCCCGGGGACTTCCAACTCTGGAAACACCATATATTTT. Translating gives CASSPGTSNSGNTIYF.